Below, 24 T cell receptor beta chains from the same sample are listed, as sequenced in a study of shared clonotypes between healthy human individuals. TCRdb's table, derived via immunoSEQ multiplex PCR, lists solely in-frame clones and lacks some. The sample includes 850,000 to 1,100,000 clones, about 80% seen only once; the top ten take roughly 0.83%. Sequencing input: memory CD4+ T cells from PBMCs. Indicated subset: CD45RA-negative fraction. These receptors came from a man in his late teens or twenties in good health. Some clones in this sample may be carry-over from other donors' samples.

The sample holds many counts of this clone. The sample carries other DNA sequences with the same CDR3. This chain's CDR3 is CASSPPAAGAGELFF. In nucleotides, the CDR3 is TGTGCCAGCAGTCCACCAGCAGCCGGGGCCGGGGAGCTGTTTTTT. This chain joins TRBV2 and TRBJ2-2; TRBD2 might be the D (5 bases). The V and J ends lost 5 bases and 6 bases respectively, with 16 bases between them. CDR3 length: 15 residues. CDR1 is SNHLY, CDR2 FYNNEI, per germline. The entire variable domain, with the rest obtained from reference TRBV2 and TRBJ2-2, is as follows: EPEVTQTPSHQVTQMGQEVILRCVPISNHLYFYWYRQILGQKVEFLVSFYNNEISEKSEIFDDQFSVERPDGSNFTLKIRSTKLEDSAMYFCASSPPAAGAGELFFGEGSRLTVL.

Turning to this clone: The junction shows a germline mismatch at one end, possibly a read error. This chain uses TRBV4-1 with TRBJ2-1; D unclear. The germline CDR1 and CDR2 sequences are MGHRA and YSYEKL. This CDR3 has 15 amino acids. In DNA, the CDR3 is TGTGCCAGCAGCTTAGTTCCAGAGGCCTACAATGAGCAGTTCTTC. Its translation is CASSLVPEAYNEQFF.

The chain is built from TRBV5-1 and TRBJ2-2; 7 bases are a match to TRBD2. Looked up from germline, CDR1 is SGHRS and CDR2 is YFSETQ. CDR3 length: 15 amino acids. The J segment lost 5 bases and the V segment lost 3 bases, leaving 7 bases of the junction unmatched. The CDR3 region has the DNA TGCGCCAGCAGCTCCACTAGCGTGGAGACCGGGGAGCTGTTTTTT. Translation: CASSSTSVETGELFF.

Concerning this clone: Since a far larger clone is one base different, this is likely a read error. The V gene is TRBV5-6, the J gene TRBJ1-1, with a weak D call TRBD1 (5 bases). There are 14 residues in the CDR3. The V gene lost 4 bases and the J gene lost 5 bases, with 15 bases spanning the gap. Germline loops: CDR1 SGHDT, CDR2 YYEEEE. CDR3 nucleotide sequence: TGTGCCAGCAGCCCTCAAGGGGCTTGGACTGAAGCTTTCTTT. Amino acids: CASSPQGAWTEAFF.

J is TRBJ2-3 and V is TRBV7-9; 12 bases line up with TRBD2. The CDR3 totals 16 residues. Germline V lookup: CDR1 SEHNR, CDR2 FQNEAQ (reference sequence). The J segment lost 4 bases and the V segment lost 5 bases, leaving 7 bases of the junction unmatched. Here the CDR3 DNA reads TGTGCCAGCAGCCCGACTAGCGGGAGAGGGTCAGATACGCAGTATTTT. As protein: CASSPTSGRGSDTQYF.

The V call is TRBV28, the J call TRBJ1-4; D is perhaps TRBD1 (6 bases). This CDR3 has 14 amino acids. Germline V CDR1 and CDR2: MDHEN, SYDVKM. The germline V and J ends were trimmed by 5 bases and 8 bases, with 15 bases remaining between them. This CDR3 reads CASSGGGLGEKLFF. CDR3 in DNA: TGTGCCAGCAGTGGAGGGGGGTTGGGGGAAAAACTGTTTTTT.

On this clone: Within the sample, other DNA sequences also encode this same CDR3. The chain's CDR3 is CASSSDRGSYNEQFF. CDR3 coding DNA: TGTGCCAGCAGCTCCGACAGGGGGTCGTACAATGAGCAGTTCTTC. The rearrangement joins TRBV7-3 to TRBJ2-1; 9 bases line up with TRBD1. V trimming: 4 bases; J trimming: 4 bases; junction bases outside the gene matches: 5. The CDR3 runs to 15 residues. Germline CDR1 and CDR2: SGHTA and FQGTGA.

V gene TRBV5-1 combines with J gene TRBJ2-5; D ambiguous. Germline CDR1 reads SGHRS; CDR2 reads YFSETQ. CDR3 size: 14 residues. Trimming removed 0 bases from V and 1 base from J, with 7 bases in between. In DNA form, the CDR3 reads TGCGCCAGCAGCTTGGTTCCAGTCCAAGAGACCCAGTACTTC. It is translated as CASSLVPVQETQYF.

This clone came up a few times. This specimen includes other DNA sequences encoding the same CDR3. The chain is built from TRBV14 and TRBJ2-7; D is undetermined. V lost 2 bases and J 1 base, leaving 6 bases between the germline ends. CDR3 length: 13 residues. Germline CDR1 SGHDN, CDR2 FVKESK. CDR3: CASSQRRSYEQYF. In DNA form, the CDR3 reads TGTGCCAGCAGCCAACGACGGTCCTACGAGCAGTACTTC.

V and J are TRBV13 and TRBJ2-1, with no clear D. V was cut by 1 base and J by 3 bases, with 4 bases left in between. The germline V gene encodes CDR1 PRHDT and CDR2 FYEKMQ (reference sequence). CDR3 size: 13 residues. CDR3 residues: CASSLDSYNEQFF. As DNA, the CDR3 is TGTGCCAGCAGCTTAGACAGCTACAATGAGCAGTTCTTC.

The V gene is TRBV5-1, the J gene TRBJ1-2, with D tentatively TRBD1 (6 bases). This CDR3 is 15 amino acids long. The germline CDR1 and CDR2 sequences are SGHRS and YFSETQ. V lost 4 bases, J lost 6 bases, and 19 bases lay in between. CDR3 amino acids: CASSTYRERGDGYTF. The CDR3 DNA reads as TGCGCCAGCAGCACTTACAGGGAACGGGGCGATGGCTACACCTTC. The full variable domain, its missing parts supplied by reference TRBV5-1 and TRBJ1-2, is KAGVTQTPRYLIKTRGQQVTLSCSPISGHRSVSWYQQTPGQGLQFLFEYFSETQRNKGNFPGRFSGRQFSNSRSEMNVSTLELGDSALYLCASSTYRERGDGYTFGSGTRLTVV.

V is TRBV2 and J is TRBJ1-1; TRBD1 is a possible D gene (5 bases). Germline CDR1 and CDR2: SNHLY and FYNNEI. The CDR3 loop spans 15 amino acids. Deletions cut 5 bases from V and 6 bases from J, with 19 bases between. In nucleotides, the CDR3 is TGTGCCAGCAGTCCCAATGGGGGGATTGGCGCTGAAGCTTTCTTT. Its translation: CASSPNGGIGAEAFF.

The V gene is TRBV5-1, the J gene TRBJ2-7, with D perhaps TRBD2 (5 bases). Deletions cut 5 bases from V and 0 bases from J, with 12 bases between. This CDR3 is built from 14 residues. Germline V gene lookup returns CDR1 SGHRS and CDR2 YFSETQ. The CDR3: CASRFSVSSYEQYF. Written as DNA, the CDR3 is TGCGCCAGCAGGTTTAGCGTCAGCTCCTACGAGCAGTACTTC. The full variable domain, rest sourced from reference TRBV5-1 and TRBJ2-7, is KAGVTQTPRYLIKTRGQQVTLSCSPISGHRSVSWYQQTPGQGLQFLFEYFSETQRNKGNFPGRFSGRQFSNSRSEMNVSTLELGDSALYLCASRFSVSSYEQYFGPGTRLTVT.

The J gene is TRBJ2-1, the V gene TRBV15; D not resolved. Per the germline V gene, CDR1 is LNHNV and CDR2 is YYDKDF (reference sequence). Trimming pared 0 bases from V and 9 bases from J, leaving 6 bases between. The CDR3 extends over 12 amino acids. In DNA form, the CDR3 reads TGTGCCACCAGCAGAGAGTGGGGTGAGCAGTTCTTC. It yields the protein CATSREWGEQFF.

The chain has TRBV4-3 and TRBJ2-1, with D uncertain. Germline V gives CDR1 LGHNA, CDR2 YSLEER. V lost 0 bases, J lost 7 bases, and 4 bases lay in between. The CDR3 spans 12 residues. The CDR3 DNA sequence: TGCGCCAGCAGCCAAGAGCTTAATGAGCAGTTCTTC. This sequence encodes CASSQELNEQFF.

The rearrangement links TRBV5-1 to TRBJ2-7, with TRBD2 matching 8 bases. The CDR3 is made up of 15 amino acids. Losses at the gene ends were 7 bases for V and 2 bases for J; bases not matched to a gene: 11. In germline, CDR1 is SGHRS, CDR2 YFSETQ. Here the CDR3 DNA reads TGCGCCAGCTCTGCCGGGAGGGGGGCACCCTACGAGCAGTACTTC. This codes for CASSAGRGAPYEQYF. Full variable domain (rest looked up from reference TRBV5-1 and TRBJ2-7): KAGVTQTPRYLIKTRGQQVTLSCSPISGHRSVSWYQQTPGQGLQFLFEYFSETQRNKGNFPGRFSGRQFSNSRSEMNVSTLELGDSALYLCASSAGRGAPYEQYFGPGTRLTVT.

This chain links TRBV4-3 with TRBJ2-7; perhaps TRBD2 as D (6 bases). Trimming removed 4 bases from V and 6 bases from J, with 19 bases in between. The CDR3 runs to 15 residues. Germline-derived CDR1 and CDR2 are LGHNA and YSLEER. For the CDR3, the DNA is TGCGCCAGCAGCCGAATCGGGACTCCGAGTGGCGAGCAGTACTTC. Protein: CASSRIGTPSGEQYF.

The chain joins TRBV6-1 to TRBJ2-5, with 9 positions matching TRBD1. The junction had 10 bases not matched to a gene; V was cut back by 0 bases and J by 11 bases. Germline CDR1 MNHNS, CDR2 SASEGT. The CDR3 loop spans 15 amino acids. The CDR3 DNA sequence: TGTGCCAGCAGTGAAGCTAGGGACAGGGTGGGGACGCAGTACTTC. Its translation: CASSEARDRVGTQYF.

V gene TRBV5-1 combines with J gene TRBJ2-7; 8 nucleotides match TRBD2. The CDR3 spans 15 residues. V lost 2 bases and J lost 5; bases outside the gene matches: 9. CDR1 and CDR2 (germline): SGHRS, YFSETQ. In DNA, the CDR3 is TGCGCCAGCAGCTTTCAACCGGGAGGGCCGGACGAGCAGTACTTC. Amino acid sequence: CASSFQPGGPDEQYF.

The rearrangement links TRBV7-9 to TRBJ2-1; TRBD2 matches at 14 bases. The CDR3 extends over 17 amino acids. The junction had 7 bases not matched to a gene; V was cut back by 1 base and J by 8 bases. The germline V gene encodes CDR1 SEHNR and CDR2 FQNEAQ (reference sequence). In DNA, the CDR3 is TGTGCCAGCAGCTTAGGACTAGCGGGAGGGCCGTGGGATGAGCAGTTCTTC. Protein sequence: CASSLGLAGGPWDEQFF.

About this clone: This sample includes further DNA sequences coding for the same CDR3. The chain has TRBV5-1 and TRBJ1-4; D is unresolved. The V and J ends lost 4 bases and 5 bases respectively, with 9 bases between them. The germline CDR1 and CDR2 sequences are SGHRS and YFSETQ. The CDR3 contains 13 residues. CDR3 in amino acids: CASSRVTNEKLFF. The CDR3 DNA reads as TGCGCCAGCAGCCGGGTCACCAATGAAAAACTGTTTTTT.

Here the CDR3 reads CASSHPGTETYEQYF. The CDR3 bases are TGTGCCAGCAGCCACCCCGGGACAGAGACCTACGAGCAGTACTTC. The chain couples TRBV5-4 to TRBJ2-7; TRBD1 matches 7 bases. The germline gives CDR1 SGHNT, CDR2 YYREEE (reference sequence). V gave up 4 bases and J gave up 2 bases; unmatched junction bases: 9. The CDR3 totals 15 residues. The complete variable domain, with remaining parts taken from reference TRBV5-4 and TRBJ2-7, reads ETGVTQSPTHLIKTRGQQVTLRCSSQSGHNTVSWYQQALGQGPQFIFQYYREEENGRGNFPPRFSGLQFPNYSSELNVNALELDDSALYLCASSHPGTETYEQYFGPGTRLTVT.

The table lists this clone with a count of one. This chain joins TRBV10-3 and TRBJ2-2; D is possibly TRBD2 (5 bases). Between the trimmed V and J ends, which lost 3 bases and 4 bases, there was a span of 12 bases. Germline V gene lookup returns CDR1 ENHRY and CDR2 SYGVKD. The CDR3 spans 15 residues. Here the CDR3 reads CAISDEGLSTGELFF. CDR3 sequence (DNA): TGTGCCATCAGTGATGAGGGTTTGAGCACCGGGGAGCTGTTTTTT.

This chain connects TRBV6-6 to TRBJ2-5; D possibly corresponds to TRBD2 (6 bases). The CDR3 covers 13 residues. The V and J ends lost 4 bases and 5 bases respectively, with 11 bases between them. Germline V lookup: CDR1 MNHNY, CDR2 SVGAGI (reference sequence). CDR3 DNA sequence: TGTGCCAGCAGTTCCCGGGACTCTGAGACCCAGTACTTC. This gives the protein CASSSRDSETQYF.